The 27 T cell receptor beta chains below were found in one sample sequenced in a study of cytomegalovirus exposure and HLA in healthy donors. PCR used 60 Vbeta primers and 13 Jbeta primers. Libraries were prepared by immunoSEQ multiplex PCR; TCRdb keeps only in-frame clonotypes and omits some of them. The sample holds tens of thousands of clones, about 71% seen once. The sequenced sample consisted of PBMCs. The receptors were sampled from a woman in her fifties or sixties in good health and CMV-seropositive.

This clone was observed a few times. The V call is TRBV7-2, the J call TRBJ2-3, with 10 bases aligning to TRBD2. CDR3 length: 16 amino acids. The junction had 9 bases not matched to a gene; V was cut back by 1 base and J by 8 bases. Germline V gives CDR1 SGHTA, CDR2 FQGNSA. CDR3 in DNA: TGTGCCAGCAGCTTAGGTAGCGGGGGGCCACCTGGTACGCAGTATTTT. This gives the protein CASSLGSGGPPGTQYF.

The CDR3 loop reads CASSHLDRENQPQHF. The DNA for the CDR3 is TGCGCCAGCAGCCACCTGGACAGGGAAAATCAGCCCCAGCATTTT. The chain uses TRBV4-1 and TRBJ1-5, with 8 bases lining up with TRBD1. V lost 3 bases and J lost 4; bases outside the gene matches: 5. Per germline, CDR1 MGHRA and CDR2 YSYEKL. The CDR3 is 15 residues long.

This chain connects TRBV2 to TRBJ2-1, with 8 nucleotides matching TRBD2. V trimming: 7 bases; J trimming: 0 bases; junction bases outside the gene matches: 5. In germline, CDR1 is SNHLY, CDR2 FYNNEI. The CDR3 length is 15 residues. The CDR3 here is CASTVAGSSYNEQFF. The CDR3 nucleotides are TGTGCCAGCACCGTAGCGGGAAGCTCCTACAATGAGCAGTTCTTC.

This chain connects TRBV10-2 to TRBJ1-6, with TRBD1 matching 7 bases. The germline V gene encodes CDR1 WSHSY and CDR2 SAAADI. Trimming took 2 bases from V and 6 from J; bases not matched to a gene: 1. This CDR3 region has 14 residues. CDR3 in DNA: TGCGCCAGCAGTGAGGGGACAGCTAATTCACCCCTCCACTTT. Translation: CASSEGTANSPLHF.

The CDR3 sequence: CASSQGTGTNQPQHF. The CDR3 DNA reads as TGTGCCAGCAGCCAAGGGACAGGGACAAATCAGCCCCAGCATTTT. The V and J genes are TRBV27 and TRBJ1-5; 9 bases line up with TRBD1. The CDR3 covers 15 residues. Germline V gene data show CDR1 as MNHEY and CDR2 as SMNVEV (reference sequence). V lost 6 bases and J lost 4; bases outside the gene matches: 7.

CDR3 in amino acids: CASSSEAGNSVNEQFF. CDR3 DNA: TGTGCCAGCAGTTCCGAAGCGGGTAACTCAGTGAATGAGCAGTTCTTC. V gene TRBV6-5 combines with J gene TRBJ2-1; D perhaps matches TRBD2 (6 bases). The CDR3 has 16 amino acids. Germline V gives CDR1 MNHEY, CDR2 SVGAGI. V lost 4 bases, J lost 7 bases, and 20 bases lay in between.

This chain uses TRBV19 with TRBJ1-1, with 7 bases fitting TRBD1. Germline CDR1 is LNHDA and CDR2 is SQIVND (reference sequence). CDR3 length: 13 residues. With V trimmed by 3 bases and J by 11 bases, 9 bases remained unmatched. The CDR3 sequence: CASSIRGYADAFF. DNA for the CDR3: TGTGCCAGTAGTATCAGGGGGTACGCAGACGCTTTCTTT.

V and J are TRBV7-2 and TRBJ1-5; 7 bases map to TRBD1. V shed 1 base, J shed 4 bases, and the junction held 4 bases outside the gene matches. Germline CDR1 reads SGHTA; CDR2 reads FQGNSA. The CDR3 spans 15 residues. This CDR3 reads CASSLGDSLNQPQHF. The CDR3 DNA reads as TGTGCCAGCAGCTTAGGGGACAGTCTTAATCAGCCCCAGCATTTT.

The chain is built from TRBV7-2 and TRBJ1-6; D may be TRBD1 (5 bases). CDR1 SGHTA and CDR2 FQGNSA come from the germline V gene. V was trimmed by 6 bases and J by 7 bases, leaving 13 bases between them. The CDR3 contains 14 residues. CDR3 in amino acids: CASRWDRGNSPLHF. The CDR3 DNA follows: TGTGCCAGCAGGTGGGACCGGGGGAATTCACCCCTCCACTTT.

To note about this clone: This same CDR3 is encoded by further DNA sequences in the sample. This chain joins TRBV28 and TRBJ2-7; 10 bases align to TRBD1. V dropped 6 bases and J dropped 2; count of bases not matched to a gene: 7. The CDR3 sequence is 15 residues long. Germline loops: CDR1 MDHEN, CDR2 SYDVKM. Here the CDR3 DNA reads TGTGCCAGCAGGACAGGGGGCGCGGACCCCTACGAGCAGTACTTC. It translates to CASRTGGADPYEQYF.

This clone was detected only a few times. The chain has TRBV6-6 and TRBJ1-4; 7 bases line up with TRBD1. There are 15 residues in the CDR3. Losses at the gene ends were 5 bases for V and 8 bases for J; bases not matched to a gene: 11. In germline, CDR1 is MNHNY, CDR2 SVGAGI (reference sequence). CDR3 in amino acids: CASSLRQGVREKLFF. CDR3 DNA sequence: TGTGCCAGCAGTCTAAGACAGGGCGTTAGGGAAAAACTGTTTTTT.

The gene calls are TRBV9 and TRBJ1-6; 8 bases are shared with TRBD1. Trimming at V came to 4 bases and at J to 2 bases, leaving 5 bases not matched to a gene. Germline assignment: CDR1 SGDLS and CDR2 YYNGEE. This CDR3 is built from 16 residues. The DNA for the CDR3 is TGTGCCAGCAGCTCTACAGGGGGAACCTATAATTCACCCCTCCACTTT. Translation: CASSSTGGTYNSPLHF.

This clone occurred once. This chain joins TRBV7-3 and TRBJ2-5, with TRBD2 matching 13 bases. The CDR3 sequence is 17 residues long. Looked up from germline, CDR1 is SGHTA and CDR2 is FQGTGA. With 2 bases clipped from V and 5 bases from J, the junction kept 8 bases outside the gene matches. CDR3 DNA: TGTGCCAGCAGCTTAGGACTAGCGGGAGTTTTAGGGGAGACCCAGTACTTC. Protein: CASSLGLAGVLGETQYF.

The rearrangement joins TRBV29-1 to TRBJ1-3; D is unresolved. This CDR3 is 14 amino acids long. Trimming shortened V by 7 bases and J by 0 bases, and 13 bases separated the two germline ends. Germline V gene sequence: CDR1 SQVTM, CDR2 ANQGSEA. CDR3 DNA: TGCAGCGGCCTATGGGCCGTCTCTGGAAACACCATATATTTT. As protein: CSGLWAVSGNTIYF.

This clone was counted a few times. V and J are TRBV6-6 and TRBJ2-3; 8 nucleotides agree with TRBD2. The CDR3 spans 14 residues. The germline V gene encodes CDR1 MNHNY and CDR2 SVGAGI (reference sequence). J lost 2 bases, V lost 5 bases, and 3 bases had no gene match. DNA for the CDR3: TGTGCCAGCAGTAGCGGGGGTAACACAGATACGCAGTATTTT. This sequence encodes CASSSGGNTDTQYF.

This chain joins TRBV5-1 and TRBJ2-5; maybe TRBD2 (5 bases). Germline values: CDR1 SGHRS, CDR2 YFSETQ. This CDR3 has 15 amino acids. Trimming cost V 3 bases and J 2 bases, with 14 bases left between them. The CDR3 protein is CASSSHLSGQETQYF. DNA for the CDR3: TGCGCCAGCAGCTCCCATTTGAGCGGACAAGAGACCCAGTACTTC. The entire variable domain, with the rest obtained from reference TRBV5-1 and TRBJ2-5, is as follows: KAGVTQTPRYLIKTRGQQVTLSCSPISGHRSVSWYQQTPGQGLQFLFEYFSETQRNKGNFPGRFSGRQFSNSRSEMNVSTLELGDSALYLCASSSHLSGQETQYFGPGTRLLVL.

The chain combines TRBV29-1 with TRBJ1-1, with 9 bases matching TRBD1. Per germline, CDR1 SQVTM and CDR2 ANQGSEA. V was clipped by 6 bases and J by 6 bases; unmatched bases: 8. This CDR3 has 13 residues. The CDR3 loop is CSVDSGTGPEAFF. CDR3 in DNA: TGCAGCGTGGATTCCGGGACAGGGCCTGAAGCTTTCTTT. Complete variable domain (other parts from reference TRBV29-1 and TRBJ1-1): SAVISQKPSRDICQRGTSLTIQCQVDSQVTMMFWYRQQPGQSLTLIATANQGSEATYESGFVIDKFPISRPNLTFSTLTVSNMSPEDSSIYLCSVDSGTGPEAFFGQGTRLTVV.

The genes are TRBV6-1 and TRBJ2-1, with D perhaps TRBD2 (5 bases). This CDR3 spans 16 amino acids. V was clipped by 3 bases and J by 2 bases, with 14 bases between them. From germline, CDR1 is MNHNS and CDR2 SASEGT. The CDR3 loop reads CASSEFHREAYNEQFF. In DNA, the CDR3 is TGTGCCAGCAGTGAGTTCCACCGGGAAGCCTACAATGAGCAGTTCTTC.

The gene calls are TRBV10-3 and TRBJ2-5; 11 bases map to TRBD2. V was clipped by 6 bases and J by 2 bases; unmatched bases: 5. There are 15 residues in the CDR3. Per the germline V gene, CDR1 is ENHRY and CDR2 is SYGVKD. CDR3 region: CAIRTSGGEQETQYF. CDR3 nucleotide sequence: TGTGCCATCAGAACTAGCGGGGGAGAACAAGAGACCCAGTACTTC.

This chain connects TRBV27 to TRBJ2-3, with TRBD2 matching 12 bases. Trimming at V came to 7 bases and at J to 3 bases, leaving 5 bases not matched to a gene. The CDR3 covers 15 residues. Per germline, CDR1 MNHEY and CDR2 SMNVEV (reference sequence). The CDR3 DNA is TGTGCCAGCAAGTCTAGCGGGAGGGGTACAGATACGCAGTATTTT. Amino acids: CASKSSGRGTDTQYF.

The chain couples TRBV19 to TRBJ1-5; 7 bases map to TRBD1. The CDR3 totals 15 residues. Trimming at V came to 1 base and at J to 12 bases, leaving 12 bases not matched to a gene. CDR1 is LNHDA, CDR2 SQIVND, per germline (reference sequence). The CDR3 is CASSIAGRQGRFQHF. DNA for the CDR3: TGTGCCAGTAGTATAGCAGGGAGACAGGGACGCTTCCAGCATTTT.

The rearrangement links TRBV10-3 to TRBJ2-7; possibly TRBD2 for D (5 bases). Germline V gives CDR1 ENHRY, CDR2 SYGVKD. V lost 4 bases and J 2 bases, leaving 12 bases between the germline ends. CDR3 size: 14 residues. CDR3 region: CAISGGLRPYEQYF. The CDR3 DNA is TGTGCCATCAGTGGAGGGTTGCGGCCCTACGAGCAGTACTTC.

In this sample, this clone turned up a few times. The chain carries TRBV7-2 and TRBJ2-7; the D gene is possibly TRBD1 (5 bases). The germline gives CDR1 SGHTA, CDR2 FQGNSA. Deletions cut 2 bases from V and 3 bases from J, with 5 bases between. The CDR3 runs to 12 residues. The CDR3 region is CASSLQGYEQYF. For the CDR3, the DNA is TGTGCCAGCAGCTTACAGGGCTACGAGCAGTACTTC.

The chain has TRBV4-3 and TRBJ2-5, with 13 positions matching TRBD2. The DNA end is more similar to TRBJ2-7, so the J call may be wrong. CDR1 is LGHNA, CDR2 YSLEER, per germline. This CDR3 is built from 18 residues. This CDR3 reads CASSQQGLAGATSYEQYF. The CDR3 coding sequence is TGCGCCAGCAGCCAGCAAGGACTAGCGGGAGCGACCTCCTACGAGCAGTACTTC.

This clone was picked up a small number of times. V gene TRBV2 combines with J gene TRBJ1-5; TRBD1 might be the D (5 bases). This CDR3 comprises 13 residues. V lost 3 bases and J lost 7, with 10 bases in between. Germline V gene lookup returns CDR1 SNHLY and CDR2 FYNNEI. CDR3 DNA sequence: TGTGCCAGCAGTGACGGGGGTTACCAGCCCCAGCATTTT. This gives the protein CASSDGGYQPQHF.

This sequence joins TRBV9 and TRBJ2-5, with 7 positions matching TRBD2. This CDR3 spans 16 amino acids. Losses at the gene ends were 0 bases for V and 3 bases for J; bases not matched to a gene: 8. Per germline, CDR1 SGDLS and CDR2 YYNGEE. CDR3 sequence: CASSVEGGGSEETQYF. The CDR3 bases are TGTGCCAGCAGCGTAGAAGGCGGGGGATCCGAAGAGACCCAGTACTTC.

The J gene is TRBJ2-5, the V gene TRBV29-1; no clear D gene. Per germline, CDR1 SQVTM and CDR2 ANQGSEA. The CDR3 has 13 amino acids. Trimming left V 4 bases short and J 1 base short, with 10 bases between. CDR3 protein: CSVAPSPQETQYF. CDR3 in DNA: TGCAGCGTTGCCCCCTCCCCCCAAGAGACCCAGTACTTC.